These 6 T cell receptor beta chains were sequenced from one sample in a study of beta chain features in type 1 diabetes. Expressed TCRB transcripts got sequenced, as all isolated RNA was reverse transcribed. TCRdb's table, derived via immunoSEQ multiplex PCR, lists solely in-frame clones and lacks some. The sample has a few hundred thousand clones; around 25% are singletons. Their specific antigens are unknown. Broader study findings: Shortening that was moderate but significant affected the TCRB CDR3s of Type 1 diabetes patients in all four CD4+ subsets.

The sequenced material came from naive CD4+ T cells from blood. These receptors all stem from a woman in her twenties or thirties with type 1 diabetes.

In this sample, this clone turned up a few times. This chain uses TRBV29-1 with TRBJ2-1; D unclear. Between the trimmed V and J ends, which lost 6 bases and 0 bases, there was a span of 15 bases. CDR3 size: 15 residues. The germline gives CDR1 SQVTM, CDR2 ANQGSEA. CDR3 sequence (DNA): TGCAGCGTCAAATCAACCCGTAGCTCCTACAATGAGCAGTTCTTC. It codes for CSVKSTRSSYNEQFF.

This clone has just a few counts. V usage is TRBV21-1 and J usage is TRBJ2-1; the D segment call TRBD1 is taken from the table without a DNA check. TRBV21-1 is labeled a pseudogene. This CDR3 is 15 amino acids long. CDR3 residues: CASSNGAGEPDEQFF. CDR3 bases: TGTGCCAGCAGCAATGGGGCAGGGGAACCTGATGAGCAGTTCTTC.

The rearrangement joins TRBV7-9 to TRBJ2-5; maybe TRBD1 (7 bases). The end of the DNA fits TRBJ2-7 better, so the J call may be wrong. Germline V gene lookup returns CDR1 SEHNR and CDR2 FQNEAQ (reference sequence). This CDR3 region has 14 residues. The CDR3 loop reads CASSLEGTVAEQYF. The CDR3 DNA sequence: TGTGCCAGCAGCCTGGAGGGGACAGTTGCCGAGCAGTACTTC.

This clone was found a few times. The rearrangement joins TRBV5-1 to TRBJ1-2, with TRBD1 matching over 9 bases. There are 14 residues in the CDR3. The V gene end was trimmed by 4 bases and the J gene end by 6 bases; junction bases not matched to a gene: 7. Germline V gene data show CDR1 as SGHRS and CDR2 as YFSETQ. CDR3 in DNA: TGCGCCAGCAGCCTGGAGACAGGGGGACATGGCTACACCTTC. Protein: CASSLETGGHGYTF.

This clone was seen a handful of times. The rearrangement uses TRBV6-5 and TRBJ2-7; possible D gene TRBD1, 6 bases. With 6 bases removed from V and 2 bases from J, the gap between germline ends came to 14 bases. CDR1 MNHEY and CDR2 SVGAGI come from the germline V gene. CDR3 length: 14 residues. As DNA, the CDR3 is TGTGCCAGCAGCGTTTGGGACACCGCCTACGAGCAGTACTTC. It encodes CASSVWDTAYEQYF.

CDR3 sequence (DNA): TGCGCCAGCCGACAGGTTTACTCTGGAAACACCATATATTTT. It is translated as CASRQVYSGNTIYF. This chain connects TRBV4-1 to TRBJ1-3, with a possible D match to TRBD1 (6 bases). The V end was cut by 8 bases, the J end by 0 bases, with 11 bases between. CDR1 and CDR2 from the germline V gene are MGHRA and YSYEKL. The CDR3 is 14 residues long.